The 27 T cell receptor beta chains below come from one sample, sequenced in a study of Ad26.COV2.S vaccination and SARS-CoV-2 variants (dated by TCRdb to about 2021). The library came from the immunoSEQ multiplex PCR assay. TCRdb's version of the immuneACCESS table is confined to in-frame rearrangements and falls short of the full clone set. An unresolved V gene accounts for under half of the shortfall where checked; the remainder is of unknown origin. In this sample the table shows around 450,000 clones, 70% to 90% of which occur a single time. The ten most abundant clones make up about 3.6% of the sample. Explained via the paper, the treatment or condition label denotes: about 20 received Ad26.COV2.S at low or high dose, single or two shots; about 5 received placebo; per-sample allocation not given. For vaccine and placebo recipients, the sequenced repertoires came from samples collected on day 63 after the first injection.

Sequenced here: peripheral blood, sampled in a trial of Ad26.COV2.S vaccine versus placebo. These TCRs come from a person aged 18-65 years who received the Ad26.COV2.S COVID-19 vaccine or a placebo.

This sequence joins TRBV30 and TRBJ2-7, with no clear D. This CDR3 region has 12 residues. The germline CDR1 and CDR2 sequences are GTSNPN and SVGIG (reference sequence). The V gene lost 3 bases and the J gene lost 3 bases, with 9 bases spanning the gap. DNA of the CDR3: TGTGCCTGGAGCCCAACCGGCTACGAGCAGTACTTC. It yields the protein CAWSPTGYEQYF.

Notes on this clone: Within the sample, other DNA sequences also encode this same CDR3. In DNA form, the CDR3 reads TGTGCCAGCAGCTTGGGTGGGCGCGGGGGAAACACCATATATTTT. It encodes CASSLGGRGGNTIYF. This chain uses TRBV5-4 with TRBJ1-3; D gene unclear. The V gene lost 0 bases and the J gene lost 4 bases, with 11 bases spanning the gap. In germline, CDR1 is SGHNT, CDR2 YYREEE (reference sequence). CDR3 size: 15 residues.

This clone was detected once. The chain has TRBV4-3 and TRBJ2-3; D might be TRBD1 (6 bases). This CDR3 comprises 13 residues. V was cut by 2 bases and J by 6 bases, with 9 bases left in between. Germline V gives CDR1 LGHNA, CDR2 YSLEER. The CDR3, as DNA: TGCGCCAGCAGCCAATCTCAGGGGGATACGCAGTATTTT. This gives the protein CASSQSQGDTQYF.

The rearrangement uses TRBV7-2 and TRBJ1-5, with 7 positions matching TRBD1. Germline-derived CDR1 and CDR2 are SGHTA and FQGNSA. This CDR3 has 14 amino acids. The V gene end was trimmed by 5 bases and the J gene end by 4 bases; junction bases not matched to a gene: 5. The CDR3 here is CASSARTGNQPQHF. The CDR3 coding sequence is TGTGCCAGCAGCGCTCGGACAGGTAATCAGCCCCAGCATTTT.

The chain joins TRBV28 to TRBJ1-1, with no clear D. The CDR3 is 15 residues long. V lost 5 bases to trimming and J lost 1 base, with 14 bases between them. Germline CDR1 is MDHEN and CDR2 is SYDVKM. The CDR3 sequence is CASSRPVGRNTEAFF. DNA for the CDR3: TGTGCCAGCAGTCGTCCCGTAGGAAGGAACACTGAAGCTTTCTTT.

The V call is TRBV6-5, the J call TRBJ1-1; D remains ambiguous. V was clipped by 7 bases and J by 0 bases, with 9 bases between them. From germline, CDR1 is MNHEY and CDR2 SVGAGI. CDR3 size: 13 residues. CDR3 in amino acids: CASTANVNTEAFF. The CDR3 nucleotides are TGTGCCAGCACGGCCAACGTGAACACTGAAGCTTTCTTT.

V is TRBV5-6 and J is TRBJ1-4; D uncertain. V was cut by 3 bases and J by 4 bases, with 13 bases left in between. Germline CDR1 reads SGHDT; CDR2 reads YYEEEE. The CDR3 has 15 residues. CDR3 coding DNA: TGTGCCAGCAGCTATAGAAGTGGAAATAATGAAAAACTGTTTTTT. Encoded protein: CASSYRSGNNEKLFF.

The gene calls are TRBV19 and TRBJ1-1; the match to TRBD1 covers 7 bases. Unmatched junction bases numbered 3, after V lost 8 bases and J lost 0 bases. The CDR3 sequence is 13 residues long. CDR1 and CDR2 from the germline V gene are LNHDA and SQIVND (reference sequence). Written as DNA, the CDR3 is TGTGCCAGTCAGACAGGGATGAACACTGAAGCTTTCTTT. The encoded protein is CASQTGMNTEAFF.

This chain links TRBV29-1 with TRBJ2-5, with 7 nucleotides matching TRBD2. The J segment lost 1 base and the V segment lost 7 bases, leaving 9 bases of the junction unmatched. The CDR3 loop spans 14 amino acids. CDR1 and CDR2 from the germline V gene are SQVTM and ANQGSEA. CDR3 amino acids: CSAMKAGFQETQYF. The CDR3 coding sequence is TGCAGCGCTATGAAAGCGGGGTTCCAAGAGACCCAGTACTTC.

This rearrangement joins TRBV4-1 to TRBJ2-3; TRBD2 agrees at 8 bases. The CDR3 is 17 amino acids. Trimming removed 0 bases from V and 5 bases from J; junction bases left unmatched: 10. CDR1 is MGHRA, CDR2 YSYEKL, per germline. This CDR3 reads CASSQDGAAGGGDTQYF. The DNA for the CDR3 is TGCGCCAGCAGCCAAGACGGGGCGGCGGGGGGTGGAGATACGCAGTATTTT.

V and J are TRBV5-6 and TRBJ2-3; D might be TRBD1 or TRBD2, each matching 6 bases. Trimming cost V 6 bases and J 6 bases, with 14 bases left between them. Germline CDR1 reads SGHDT; CDR2 reads YYEEEE. This CDR3 has 13 amino acids. In DNA, the CDR3 is TGTGCCAGCACCCCCACAGGGAGGGATACGCAGTATTTT. Residues: CASTPTGRDTQYF.

The rearrangement joins TRBV6-1 to TRBJ1-5; TRBD1 matches at 8 bases. V shed 4 bases, J shed 2 bases, and the junction held 7 bases outside the gene matches. The germline CDR1 and CDR2 sequences are MNHNS and SASEGT. The CDR3 covers 16 residues. The CDR3 DNA sequence: TGTGCCAGCAGTGCAACACAGGGGGGAGGCAATCAGCCCCAGCATTTT. Encoded protein: CASSATQGGGNQPQHF.

Remarks on this clone: The same CDR3 arises from other DNA sequences in this sample as well. CDR3 bases: TGTGCCAGCTCGCAGGGGGCAGGGCAGCCCCAGCATTTT. As protein: CASSQGAGQPQHF. The chain combines TRBV6-5 with TRBJ1-5; TRBD1 matches at 8 bases. This CDR3 has 13 residues. Germline CDR1 MNHEY, CDR2 SVGAGI. V gave up 8 bases and J gave up 7 bases; unmatched junction bases: 7.

The chain joins TRBV5-1 to TRBJ2-5; TRBD1 or TRBD2 may be the D gene (5 bases each). The germline V and J ends were trimmed by 7 bases and 4 bases, with 17 bases remaining between them. Germline V gene lookup returns CDR1 SGHRS and CDR2 YFSETQ. The CDR3 length is 14 residues. CDR3 amino acids: CASAVGTGGETQYF. The CDR3 DNA reads TGCGCCAGCGCCGTCGGCACAGGAGGAGAGACCCAGTACTTC.

The chain links TRBV3-1 (or the pseudogene TRBV3-2) to TRBJ1-1; possible D gene TRBD1, 5 bases. V was clipped by 2 bases and J by 1 base, with 17 bases between them. Germline values: CDR1 LGHDT, CDR2 YNNKEL (reference sequence). This CDR3 is built from 17 residues. This CDR3 is CASSQYRPRQRNTEAFF. CDR3 coding DNA: TGTGCCAGCAGCCAATATAGGCCTCGACAGCGGAACACTGAAGCTTTCTTT.

The chain uses TRBV7-2 and TRBJ2-7; D is tentatively TRBD1 or TRBD2 (6 bases each). V lost 6 bases and J lost 5, with 17 bases in between. The CDR3 spans 14 residues. CDR1 is SGHTA and CDR2 is FQGNSA in the germline V gene. Here the CDR3 DNA reads TGTGCCAGCAGAGCTGGGTGGGGGGCTCACGAGCAGTACTTC. It specifies CASRAGWGAHEQYF.

The gene calls are TRBV7-3 and TRBJ2-1; D gene ambiguous. The CDR3 sequence is 13 residues long. With 4 bases removed from V and 8 bases from J, the gap between germline ends came to 12 bases. Per germline, CDR1 SGHTA and CDR2 FQGTGA. Written as DNA, the CDR3 is TGTGCCAGCAGCTCCGGTCCCTCCGATGAGCAGTTCTTC. Translated: CASSSGPSDEQFF.

Regarding this clone: This CDR3 is also generated by other DNA sequences in the sample. The chain uses TRBV12-3 or TRBV12-4 and TRBJ2-3; no definite D call. The CDR3 contains 12 residues. Trimming left V 2 bases short and J 3 bases short, with 3 bases between. CDR3 loop: CASSLSTDTQYF. The CDR3, as DNA: TGTGCCAGCAGTTTATCGACAGATACGCAGTATTTT.

The CDR3 nucleotides read TGTGCCACCTCTCCCCCAAAGGGGGATAATGAGCAGTTCTTC. Protein: CATSPPKGDNEQFF. The genes are TRBV28 and TRBJ2-1; a weak D match, TRBD1 (6 bases). Per the germline V gene, CDR1 is MDHEN and CDR2 is SYDVKM. The CDR3 covers 14 residues. V was clipped by 10 bases and J by 7 bases, with 20 bases between them.

The count of this clone is one. V and J are TRBV27 and TRBJ2-2; 8 bases align to TRBD1. The CDR3 is 15 amino acids. Unmatched junction bases numbered 2, after V lost 0 bases and J lost 5 bases. Per the germline V gene, CDR1 is MNHEY and CDR2 is SMNVEV (reference sequence). DNA for the CDR3: TGTGCCAGCAGTTTATCTGGGACAGGAACCGGGGAGCTGTTTTTT. Protein sequence: CASSLSGTGTGELFF.

V gene TRBV4-1 combines with J gene TRBJ2-5, with D possibly being TRBD1 (5 bases). Germline V gene data show CDR1 as MGHRA and CDR2 as YSYEKL. The ends were cut back, 1 base at V and 4 bases at J, with 19 bases in the middle. The CDR3 is made up of 17 amino acids. CDR3 in amino acids: CASSQGGGRVSTETQYF. In nucleotides, the CDR3 is TGCGCCAGCAGCCAAGGGGGCGGTAGAGTTTCTACAGAGACCCAGTACTTC.

The chain couples TRBV7-6 to TRBJ2-1; 9 bases match TRBD2. Losses at the gene ends were 1 base for V and 6 bases for J; bases not matched to a gene: 4. CDR3 size: 15 residues. CDR1 is SGHVS, CDR2 FNYEAQ, per germline. The CDR3 loop reads CASSLGGGAVNEQFF. The CDR3 DNA reads as TGTGCCAGCAGCTTAGGCGGGGGGGCCGTCAATGAGCAGTTCTTC. The complete variable domain, with remaining parts taken from reference TRBV7-6 and TRBJ2-1, reads GAGVSQSPRYKVTKRGQDVALRCDPISGHVSLYWYRQALGQGPEFLTYFNYEAQQDKSGLPNDRFSAERPEGSISTLTIQRTEQRDSAMYRCASSLGGGAVNEQFFGPGTRLTVL.

Here the CDR3 DNA reads TGTGCCACCGCACTAGCGGGGGGCCGTCCCTACGAGCAGTACTTC. Its protein is CATALAGGRPYEQYF. The V call is TRBV19, the J call TRBJ2-7; TRBD2 matches 12 bases. CDR3 size: 15 residues. V was clipped by 10 bases and J by 2 bases; unmatched bases: 9. Germline V lookup: CDR1 LNHDA, CDR2 SQIVND (reference sequence). Supplemented by reference TRBV19 and TRBJ2-7, the full variable domain reads DGGITQSPKYLFRKEGQNVTLSCEQNLNHDAMYWYRQDPGQGLRLIYYSQIVNDFQKGDIAEGYSVSREKKESFPLTVTSAQKNPTAFYLCATALAGGRPYEQYFGPGTRLTVT.

V and J are TRBV7-6 and TRBJ2-1; 11 bases map to TRBD2. This CDR3 contains 16 residues. CDR1 and CDR2 (germline): SGHVS, FNYEAQ. Germline trimming cut 1 base from V and 5 bases from J; bases unmatched to any gene: 4. CDR3 in amino acids: CASSLGLAGGNNEQFF. CDR3 bases: TGTGCCAGCAGCTTAGGCCTAGCGGGGGGAAACAATGAGCAGTTCTTC.

Regarding this clone: This CDR3 is also generated by other DNA sequences in the sample. The rearrangement uses TRBV27 and TRBJ1-1; D not certain. With 2 bases removed from V and 4 bases from J, the gap between germline ends came to 11 bases. This CDR3 comprises 14 residues. The V gene's germline CDR1 is MNHEY and CDR2 SMNVEV (reference sequence). Here the CDR3 DNA reads TGTGCCAGCAGTTTAAGAGGCGAGGGCACTGAAGCTTTCTTT. Translating it yields CASSLRGEGTEAFF.

The J gene is TRBJ1-4, the V gene TRBV5-5; D might be TRBD1 (6 bases). This CDR3 is 15 amino acids long. Germline CDR1 and CDR2: SGHKS and YYEKEE (reference sequence). The V and J ends lost 4 bases and 6 bases respectively, with 16 bases between them. CDR3 amino acids: CASSPAGRGDEKLFF. The CDR3 coding sequence is TGTGCCAGCAGCCCGGCGGGGAGGGGGGATGAAAAACTGTTTTTT.

CDR3: CASSPTGNTEAFF. In DNA form, the CDR3 reads TGCGCCAGCAGCCCGACAGGGAACACTGAAGCTTTCTTT. The chain recombines TRBV4-3 with TRBJ1-1; perhaps TRBD1 as D (6 bases). This CDR3 comprises 13 residues. Germline assignment: CDR1 LGHNA and CDR2 YSLEER. Between the trimmed V and J ends, which lost 4 bases and 1 base, there was a span of 7 bases.